This T cell receptor beta chain was identified during a study of radiotherapy plus CTLA-4 blockade in lung cancer. It was focal radiation plus CTLA-4 blockade with ipilimumab that patients with chemo-refractory metastatic non-small-cell lung cancer received. The method was immunoSEQ multiplex PCR; TCRdb's version includes in-frame clones alone and lacks a portion of them. The data show tens of thousands of clones, around four fifths seen once. The CDR3 totals 16 residues. Germline CDR1 is LNHDA and CDR2 is SQIVND (reference sequence). Losses at the gene ends were 5 bases for V and 2 bases for J; bases not matched to a gene: 7.

This clonotype was sampled from a human donor with non-small cell lung cancer who had a partial response to radiotherapy plus ipilimumab. The chain uses TRBV19 and TRBJ2-5; 11 bases agree with TRBD1. The source material was peripheral blood, sampled from a patient treated with radiotherapy plus ipilimumab. As DNA, the CDR3 is TGTGCCAGTAGTCTGGGGACAGGGGGATTACAAGAGACCCAGTACTTC. Translated, it gives CASSLGTGGLQETQYF.